Listed here are 16 T cell receptor beta chains from one sample, sequenced in a study of blood T cell repertoires in COVID-19. Data came from immunoSEQ multiplex PCR; TCRdb stores just in-frame clones and leaves some out. The sample has around 160,000 clones, 90% seen once; the top ten hold 15% to 20%. Sequencing was carried out using peripheral blood. Receptor source: a man between 60 and 75 years old with active or convalescent COVID-19.

The J gene is TRBJ2-5, the V gene TRBV5-1; tentative D call: TRBD1 (6 bases). The CDR3 length is 12 residues. Per the germline V gene, CDR1 is SGHRS and CDR2 is YFSETQ. V was clipped by 1 base and J by 5 bases, with 6 bases between them. CDR3 bases: TGCGCCAGCAGCTTGCAGGGGGAGACCCAGTACTTC. This sequence encodes CASSLQGETQYF.

The chain uses TRBV25-1 and TRBJ2-5; TRBD2 agrees at 7 bases. The germline gives CDR1 MGHDK, CDR2 SYGVNS. The CDR3 loop spans 15 amino acids. J was trimmed by 4 bases and V by 1 base; bases with no gene match: 6. In DNA, the CDR3 is TGTGCCAGCAGTGAATTGGCGGGGGTAGGAGAGACCCAGTACTTC. Translated: CASSELAGVGETQYF.

The J gene is TRBJ1-2, the V gene TRBV5-8; D possibly corresponds to TRBD1 (6 bases). The V end lost 5 bases, the J end lost 3 bases, and 17 bases lay between the germline ends. This CDR3 has 15 residues. Germline assignment: CDR1 SGHTS and CDR2 YDEGEE. The DNA for the CDR3 is TGTGCCAGCAGGCCCGACAGGTCGCGGTACTATGGCTACACCTTC. Translation: CASRPDRSRYYGYTF.

The gene calls are TRBV12-3 or TRBV12-4 and TRBJ2-1, with 7 bases aligning to TRBD1. The V and J ends lost 6 bases and 7 bases, in that order; junction bases with no gene match: 0. The CDR3 covers 11 residues. Written as DNA, the CDR3 is TGTGCCAGCAGGACAGGGAATGAGCAGTTCTTC. Its translation is CASRTGNEQFF.

The rearrangement joins TRBV7-9 to TRBJ1-1; 10 positions agree with TRBD1. The CDR3 loop spans 12 amino acids. Unmatched junction bases numbered 5, after V lost 5 bases and J lost 11 bases. The germline gives CDR1 SEHNR, CDR2 FQNEAQ (reference sequence). CDR3 sequence: CASSDRGLEAFF. CDR3 coding DNA: TGTGCCAGCAGCGACAGGGGGCTGGAGGCTTTCTTT.

This chain's CDR3 is CASSGREIQETQYF. The CDR3 bases are TGTGCCAGTAGTGGGCGAGAGATACAAGAGACCCAGTACTTC. The rearrangement joins TRBV19 to TRBJ2-5; D ambiguous. The length of the CDR3 is 14 residues. The V gene's germline CDR1 is LNHDA and CDR2 SQIVND (reference sequence). With 5 bases removed from V and 2 bases from J, the gap between germline ends came to 12 bases.

This clone appeared a few times. The chain is built from TRBV18 and TRBJ1-6, with D perhaps matching TRBD1 (6 bases). Germline V lookup: CDR1 KGHSH, CDR2 LQKENI. Trimming took 3 bases from V and 9 from J, leaving 9 bases between them. This CDR3 is 13 amino acids long. The CDR3 here is CASSPRTASPLHF. CDR3 sequence (DNA): TGTGCCAGCTCACCTCGGACAGCTTCACCCCTCCACTTT. The full variable domain, with the rest looked up from reference TRBV18 and TRBJ1-6, is NAGVMQNPRHLVRRRGQEARLRCSPMKGHSHVYWYRQLPEEGLKFMVYLQKENIIDESGMPKERFSAEFPKEGPSILRIQQVVRGDSAAYFCASSPRTASPLHFGNGTRLTVT.

The rearrangement joins TRBV27 to TRBJ1-1; weak D call: TRBD1 (5 bases). Germline CDR1 is MNHEY and CDR2 is SMNVEV (reference sequence). V was pared by 1 base and J by 3 bases, with 6 bases between. The CDR3 consists of 13 residues. As DNA, the CDR3 is TGTGCCAGCAGTTTATTCAGGGACACTGAAGCTTTCTTT. Its protein is CASSLFRDTEAFF.

This clone was observed once. V and J are TRBV3-1 (or the pseudogene TRBV3-2) and TRBJ1-3; no reliable D call. Trimming cost V 1 base and J 0 bases, with 7 bases left between them. The CDR3 has 15 residues. In germline, CDR1 is LGHDT, CDR2 YNNKEL (reference sequence). The CDR3 region has the DNA TGTGCCAGCAGCCAAGGTCTATTCTCTGGAAACACCATATATTTT. Translated: CASSQGLFSGNTIYF.

The chain combines TRBV6-5 with TRBJ1-2; 9 nucleotides agree with TRBD1. The CDR3 extends over 14 amino acids. Looked up from germline, CDR1 is MNHEY and CDR2 is SVGAGI. With V trimmed by 5 bases and J by 4 bases, 5 bases remained unmatched. CDR3 protein: CASSTQGASYGYTF. The CDR3 DNA reads TGTGCCAGCAGTACACAGGGGGCGAGCTATGGCTACACCTTC.

The V and J genes are TRBV11-2 and TRBJ1-1; D perhaps matches TRBD1 (5 bases). Germline V gene sequence: CDR1 SGHAT, CDR2 FQNNGV. The V and J ends lost 3 bases and 1 base respectively, with 18 bases between them. The CDR3 contains 17 residues. The CDR3 sequence is CASSFLTGRSTNTEAFF. DNA for the CDR3: TGTGCCAGCAGCTTCTTAACAGGTAGATCCACGAACACTGAAGCTTTCTTT.

V and J are TRBV7-8 and TRBJ2-2, with D perhaps TRBD1 (5 bases). Germline V gene data show CDR1 as SGHVS and CDR2 as FQNEAQ. V lost 4 bases and J lost 0, with 6 bases in between. This CDR3 comprises 14 residues. The CDR3 reads CASSSDTNTGELFF. In nucleotides, the CDR3 is TGTGCCAGCAGCTCGGACACGAACACCGGGGAGCTGTTTTTT.

This chain uses TRBV18 with TRBJ1-5; no reliable D call. Trimming took off 3 bases at V and 2 bases at J, with 14 bases between the two ends. This CDR3 has 16 residues. CDR1 KGHSH and CDR2 LQKENI come from the germline V gene. CDR3 coding DNA: TGTGCCAGCTCACCGGTCGGTAGAACGGGCAATCAGCCCCAGCATTTT. This encodes CASSPVGRTGNQPQHF.

The gene calls are TRBV19 and TRBJ2-7; 11 bases map to TRBD1. Trimming took 5 bases from V and 3 from J; bases not matched to a gene: 6. CDR1 and CDR2 (germline): LNHDA, SQIVND (reference sequence). This CDR3 has 15 residues. CDR3 bases: TGTGCCAGTAGTCCGCCCGGGACAGGGGGCTACGAGCAGTACTTC. This sequence encodes CASSPPGTGGYEQYF.

V gene TRBV19 combines with J gene TRBJ1-2; 9 bases map to TRBD1. The CDR3 totals 16 residues. The V segment lost 8 bases and the J segment 7 bases; nucleotides outside the gene matches: 17. The germline V gene has CDR1 LNHDA and CDR2 SQIVND (reference sequence). In DNA form, the CDR3 reads TGTGCCAGTCTAGGGGGACAGGGAGCATGGGTTTCTGGCTACACCTTC. As protein: CASLGGQGAWVSGYTF.

The chain links TRBV4-2 to TRBJ1-5, with unresolved D. Germline V lookup: CDR1 LGHNA, CDR2 YNFKEQ. The CDR3 sequence is 13 residues long. Trimming removed 1 base at V and 5 bases at J, with 6 bases between. DNA for the CDR3: TGTGCCAGCAGCCAAGCATTAGATCAGCCCCAGCATTTT. This sequence encodes CASSQALDQPQHF.